The 32 T cell receptor beta chains listed next were all sequenced from one sample in a study of shared clonotypes between healthy human individuals. Assay: immunoSEQ multiplex PCR; the TCRdb copy retains only in-frame clones and omits some. The repertoire includes about 2.4 million clones, 93% of them detected once, and approximately 0.36% sits in the top ten. The specimen was naive CD4+ T cells from PBMCs. Subset defined: CD45RA+ positively selected. These receptors originate from a man between 18 and 29 years old in good health. Some clones in this sample may be carry-over from other donors' samples.

This chain uses TRBV18 with TRBJ1-2; 7 nucleotides match TRBD1. V was pared by 6 bases and J by 4 bases, with 5 bases of the junction left unmatched. Germline CDR1 and CDR2: KGHSH and LQKENI. This CDR3 contains 13 residues. The CDR3 nucleotides are TGTGCCAGCTCGGTGGACAGGACCTATGGCTACACCTTC. Residues: CASSVDRTYGYTF.

This clone appeared a single time. The same CDR3 can be traced to other DNA sequences in this sample. The chain is built from TRBV6-1 and TRBJ1-5; D is unresolved. Germline V CDR1 and CDR2: MNHNS, SASEGT. This CDR3 region has 14 residues. The V gene lost 1 base and the J gene lost 0 bases, with 4 bases spanning the gap. The CDR3 coding sequence is TGTGCCAGCAGTGAAGTCTATAGCAATCAGCCCCAGCATTTT. Its protein product is CASSEVYSNQPQHF.

This chain uses TRBV6-4 with TRBJ2-3; D may match TRBD1 or TRBD2 (6 bases each). The CDR3 totals 14 residues. V gave up 2 bases and J gave up 6 bases, with 12 bases separating them. Germline V gene data show CDR1 as MRHNA and CDR2 as SNTAGT. DNA for the CDR3: TGTGCCAGCAGTGACCACGGGGGCATGGATACGCAGTATTTT. It codes for CASSDHGGMDTQYF.

This chain connects TRBV27 to TRBJ2-3; D gene unclear. Germline V lookup: CDR1 MNHEY, CDR2 SMNVEV (reference sequence). The CDR3 has 12 residues. Trimming cost V 3 bases and J 8 bases, with 9 bases left between them. The CDR3 sequence: CASSFNLATQYF. CDR3 coding DNA: TGTGCCAGCAGTTTCAACTTGGCTACGCAGTATTTT.

The gene calls are TRBV7-3 and TRBJ2-2, with D uncertain. The CDR3 runs to 13 residues. Trimming cost V 4 bases and J 2 bases, with 5 bases left between them. Germline V gives CDR1 SGHTA, CDR2 FQGTGA. DNA for the CDR3: TGTGCCAGCAGCTCGTTCAACACCGGGGAGCTGTTTTTT. Protein product: CASSSFNTGELFF.

The genes are TRBV28 and TRBJ1-2; TRBD1 agrees at 7 bases. CDR3 length equals 15 residues. Unmatched junction bases numbered 8, after V lost 4 bases and J lost 3 bases. The germline V gene has CDR1 MDHEN and CDR2 SYDVKM. CDR3 residues: CASSSPTGTDYGYTF. Written as DNA, the CDR3 is TGTGCCAGCAGTTCGCCGACCGGGACAGACTATGGCTACACCTTC.

J is TRBJ1-3 and V is TRBV9; weak D call: TRBD1 (5 bases). The CDR3 covers 16 residues. With 0 bases removed from V and 0 bases from J, the gap between germline ends came to 10 bases. CDR1 and CDR2 from the germline V gene are SGDLS and YYNGEE. The CDR3 coding sequence is TGTGCCAGCAGCGTAGAAGGGGCAGTCTCTGGAAACACCATATATTTT. Protein product: CASSVEGAVSGNTIYF.

J is TRBJ2-3 and V is TRBV5-1; D not resolved. CDR1 is SGHRS and CDR2 is YFSETQ in the germline V gene. Trimming took off 4 bases at V and 6 bases at J, with 12 bases between the two ends. The CDR3 spans 13 residues. The CDR3 loop reads CASSLETPDTQYF. DNA for the CDR3: TGCGCCAGCAGCCTCGAAACACCCGATACGCAGTATTTT.

As regards this clone: The same CDR3 also results from other DNA sequences found in this sample. This chain links TRBV2 with TRBJ1-1; 8 bases are shared with TRBD1. CDR1 is SNHLY, CDR2 FYNNEI, per germline. J gave up 4 bases and V 2 bases, and 0 bases lay outside the gene matches. The CDR3 totals 13 residues. Written as DNA, the CDR3 is TGTGCCAGCAGTGAACAGGGGGCCACTGAAGCTTTCTTT. Its protein is CASSEQGATEAFF.

The chain links TRBV7-9 to TRBJ1-4; the D is unclear. Between the trimmed V and J ends, which lost 2 bases and 4 bases, there was a span of 5 bases. The CDR3 covers 13 residues. From germline, CDR1 is SEHNR and CDR2 FQNEAQ (reference sequence). The CDR3, as DNA: TGTGCCAGCAGCTTACTCCGTAATGAAAAACTGTTTTTT. It encodes CASSLLRNEKLFF.

This clone was recorded once. Additional DNA sequences in this sample encode the identical CDR3. V usage is TRBV5-1 and J usage is TRBJ1-4, with 7 nucleotides matching TRBD1. CDR3 size: 14 residues. Germline CDR1 is SGHRS and CDR2 is YFSETQ. Unmatched junction bases numbered 4, after V lost 4 bases and J lost 4 bases. This CDR3 is CASSLGQNNEKLFF. The CDR3 DNA reads TGCGCCAGCAGCCTGGGACAGAATAATGAAAAACTGTTTTTT.

This sequence joins TRBV27 and TRBJ1-3, with TRBD1 as a possible D gene (6 bases). Germline V gives CDR1 MNHEY, CDR2 SMNVEV (reference sequence). With 6 bases removed from V and 1 base from J, the gap between germline ends came to 13 bases. The CDR3 runs 15 residues. CDR3 amino acids: CASRPGTSSGNTIYF. The CDR3 DNA is TGTGCCAGCAGGCCTGGGACATCTTCTGGAAACACCATATATTTT.

This clone was detected only a few times. The rearrangement links TRBV10-3 to TRBJ1-1, with D possibly being TRBD1 (6 bases). Germline V CDR1 and CDR2: ENHRY, SYGVKD. Between the trimmed V and J ends, which lost 4 bases and 1 base, there was a span of 10 bases. The CDR3 runs 14 residues. CDR3 loop: CAISAQGPNTEAFF. The CDR3, as DNA: TGTGCCATCAGTGCACAGGGACCGAACACTGAAGCTTTCTTT.

CDR3 region: CASRPKPGRLGNEQFF. In nucleotides, the CDR3 is TGTGCCAGCAGACCGAAACCGGGACGACTGGGGAATGAGCAGTTCTTC. The V and J genes are TRBV11-2 and TRBJ2-1; D tentatively reads TRBD1 or TRBD2 (5 bases each). Trimming pared 6 bases from V and 7 bases from J, leaving 22 bases between. The length of the CDR3 is 16 residues. Looked up from germline, CDR1 is SGHAT and CDR2 is FQNNGV.

This clone is a singleton in its sample. The J gene is TRBJ2-5, the V gene TRBV5-4, with D unresolved. The germline V gene has CDR1 SGHNT and CDR2 YYREEE (reference sequence). The CDR3 runs 13 residues. V was trimmed by 4 bases and J by 3 bases, leaving 10 bases between them. The DNA for the CDR3 is TGTGCCAGCAGCCCTATATCGGAAGAGACCCAGTACTTC. This codes for CASSPISEETQYF.

The J gene is TRBJ2-2, the V gene TRBV7-3; D is uncertain. CDR1 and CDR2 (germline): SGHTA, FQGTGA. The V and J ends lost 5 bases and 1 base respectively, with 8 bases between them. The CDR3 is 14 amino acids. CDR3 nucleotide sequence: TGTGCCAGCAGCAAGGGTTGGAACACCGGGGAGCTGTTTTTT. It specifies CASSKGWNTGELFF. Full variable domain (missing parts from reference TRBV7-3 and TRBJ2-2): GAGVSQTPSNKVTEKGKYVELRCDPISGHTALYWYRQSLGQGPEFLIYFQGTGAADDSGLPNDRFFAVRPEGSVSTLKIQRTERGDSAVYLCASSKGWNTGELFFGEGSRLTVL.

This chain uses TRBV11-1 with TRBJ1-1; D gene unclear. V was shortened by 5 bases and J by 0 bases, with 16 bases between the two germline ends. CDR3 length: 16 amino acids. The germline CDR1 and CDR2 sequences are SGHAT and FQDESV (reference sequence). As DNA, the CDR3 is TGTGCCAGCAGCAGAGGCTCTCTTAGCTTGAACACTGAAGCTTTCTTT. Its protein product is CASSRGSLSLNTEAFF.

The rearrangement uses TRBV5-8 and TRBJ2-7; 8 bases map to TRBD1. The CDR3 runs to 15 residues. V was pared by 4 bases and J by 0 bases, with 6 bases of the junction left unmatched. CDR1 and CDR2 from the germline V gene are SGHTS and YDEGEE. The CDR3, as DNA: TGTGCCAGCAGCGGCCGGGACAGGTACTCCTACGAGCAGTACTTC. Protein sequence: CASSGRDRYSYEQYF.

A note on this clone: At the DNA level, this CDR3 is encoded by other sequences in the same sample as well. This rearrangement joins TRBV5-4 to TRBJ2-7; TRBD2 aligns across 12 bases. The CDR3 contains 14 residues. Germline values: CDR1 SGHNT, CDR2 YYREEE (reference sequence). With V trimmed by 4 bases and J by 3 bases, 2 bases remained unmatched. For the CDR3, the DNA is TGTGCCAGCAGCCCGGGACTAGCGGGCTACGAGCAGTACTTC. Translation gives CASSPGLAGYEQYF.

The chain employs TRBV28 and TRBJ1-1; 9 bases line up with TRBD1. The ends lost 6 bases at V and 7 bases at J; junction bases unmatched: 15. CDR1 and CDR2 (germline): MDHEN, SYDVKM. The CDR3 covers 16 residues. In DNA, the CDR3 is TGTGCCAGCAGCCCCCAGGGCCGGGACAGGGTACTTGAAGCTTTCTTT. Its translation: CASSPQGRDRVLEAFF.

CDR3 DNA sequence: TGTGCCAGCAGCCAACAGGGAGAAGGGAGCAATCAGCCCCAGCATTTT. It codes for CASSQQGEGSNQPQHF. V usage is TRBV28 and J usage is TRBJ1-5; D is perhaps TRBD1 (6 bases). The CDR3 spans 16 residues. The germline CDR1 and CDR2 sequences are MDHEN and SYDVKM. The ends were cut back, 6 bases at V and 1 base at J, with 16 bases in the middle.

This CDR3 reads CASSSPGEGDEQFF. Written as DNA, the CDR3 is TGTGCCAGCAGCTCCCCCGGGGAGGGGGATGAGCAGTTCTTC. The V gene is TRBV7-3, the J gene TRBJ2-1; D is possibly TRBD2 (7 bases). The germline V gene has CDR1 SGHTA and CDR2 FQGTGA. Trimming cost V 4 bases and J 8 bases, with 15 bases left between them. CDR3 size: 14 residues.

V and J are TRBV5-1 and TRBJ2-1; D is undetermined. Deletions cut 0 bases from V and 4 bases from J, with 11 bases between. CDR3 size: 15 residues. Germline V lookup: CDR1 SGHRS, CDR2 YFSETQ. The CDR3 sequence is CASSLDPTTYNEQFF. CDR3 nucleotides: TGCGCCAGCAGCTTGGACCCAACAACTTACAATGAGCAGTTCTTC.

The rearrangement joins TRBV27 to TRBJ2-1; D gene unclear. V gave up 6 bases and J gave up 5 bases, with 20 bases separating them. The CDR3 length is 16 residues. Germline CDR1 and CDR2: MNHEY and SMNVEV (reference sequence). DNA of the CDR3: TGTGCCAGCAGGCGCACATTAGGTGGGTGGGACAATGAGCAGTTCTTC. Its translation: CASRRTLGGWDNEQFF.

The rearrangement uses TRBV29-1 and TRBJ2-7, with D perhaps being TRBD1 or TRBD2 (6 bases each). This CDR3 spans 16 amino acids. Germline V lookup: CDR1 SQVTM, CDR2 ANQGSEA. Trimming removed 6 bases from V and 4 bases from J, with 25 bases in between. CDR3 residues: CSVATLTFKGGYEQYF. CDR3 DNA sequence: TGCAGCGTGGCCACCCTAACCTTCAAGGGGGGATACGAGCAGTACTTC.

The chain employs TRBV18 and TRBJ1-1; D call uncertain. Trimming pared 1 base from V and 10 bases from J, leaving 19 bases between. Germline V CDR1 and CDR2: KGHSH, LQKENI. CDR3 length: 15 amino acids. CDR3 in DNA: TGTGCCAGCTCACCACTGGAAGGGCAGAGAGGTGGAGCTTTCTTT. It encodes CASSPLEGQRGGAFF.

The gene calls are TRBV5-4 and TRBJ2-3; D not certain. The germline V gene has CDR1 SGHNT and CDR2 YYREEE (reference sequence). This CDR3 region has 17 residues. V was shortened by 0 bases and J by 0 bases, with 14 bases between the two germline ends. The CDR3 region is CASSLGRRLTSTDTQYF. The DNA of the CDR3 is TGTGCCAGCAGCTTGGGTCGGCGGCTGACTAGCACAGATACGCAGTATTTT.

This clone was counted a single time. V and J are TRBV7-2 and TRBJ2-5; 7 bases agree with TRBD2. From germline, CDR1 is SGHTA and CDR2 FQGNSA. Germline trimming cut 7 bases from V and 2 bases from J; bases unmatched to any gene: 7. The CDR3 contains 14 residues. CDR3 nucleotide sequence: TGTGCCAGCACACCCCAGCGGGGACAAGAGACCCAGTACTTC. This codes for CASTPQRGQETQYF.

Notes on this clone: Within the sample, other DNA sequences also encode this same CDR3. The chain's CDR3 is CASSLTGNTEAFF. Written as DNA, the CDR3 is TGTGCCAGCAGCCTAACAGGGAACACTGAAGCTTTCTTT. The chain combines TRBV7-9 with TRBJ1-1; tentatively, D is TRBD1 (5 bases). This CDR3 region has 13 residues. V lost 5 bases and J lost 1, with 8 bases in between. CDR1 is SEHNR and CDR2 is FQNEAQ in the germline V gene (reference sequence).

The genes are TRBV7-9 and TRBJ2-3; 7 bases are a match to TRBD2. The V gene's germline CDR1 is SEHNR and CDR2 FQNEAQ (reference sequence). Losses at the gene ends were 5 bases for V and 1 base for J; bases not matched to a gene: 6. This CDR3 has 15 residues. This chain's CDR3 is CASSPSGTRTDTQYF. CDR3 DNA: TGTGCCAGCAGCCCGAGCGGGACCCGCACAGATACGCAGTATTTT. Full variable domain (missing parts from reference TRBV7-9 and TRBJ2-3): DTGVSQNPRHKITKRGQNVTFRCDPISEHNRLYWYRQTLGQGPEFLTYFQNEAQLEKSRLLSDRFSAERPKGSFSTLEIQRTEQGDSAMYLCASSPSGTRTDTQYFGPGTRLTVL.

The genes are TRBV11-2 and TRBJ1-5, with D tentatively TRBD1 (5 bases). This CDR3 comprises 12 residues. V lost 0 bases, J lost 11 bases, and 8 bases lay in between. Germline V gives CDR1 SGHAT, CDR2 FQNNGV. The CDR3 is CASSLDGGSQHF. CDR3 nucleotides: TGTGCCAGCAGCTTAGATGGGGGTTCCCAGCATTTT.

The genes are TRBV5-1 and TRBJ2-1; TRBD1 agrees at 7 bases. CDR3 length: 18 residues. V lost 4 bases to trimming and J lost 4 bases; unmatched junction nucleotides: 17. Germline V gene sequence: CDR1 SGHRS, CDR2 YFSETQ. The CDR3 coding sequence is TGCGCCAGCAGCCCCCCCCGTTTTCGTGGGACAGAGTACAATGAGCAGTTCTTC. Its translation is CASSPPRFRGTEYNEQFF.